This entry lists 13 T cell receptor beta chains sequenced from one sample in a study of spatial heterogeneity in lung cancer. Study-level findings and limits: Counts that tracked tumor mutation counts were those of expanded intratumoral alpha and beta TCRs.

Time point described: sample taken at primary tumor resection. For these receptors, no antigen is known. In TCRdb, the 5' RACE reads were re-called with MiXCR into one record per CDR3 protein. The sample gives under 9,000 distinct CDR3 sequences, less than 15% of which show up once; about 8.5% is in the top ten. Sequenced material: lung tumor tissue, taken at surgery. The origin of the receptors is a male donor with early-stage non-small cell lung cancer.

This clonotype was detected ten times or more. V gene TRBV30 combines with J gene TRBJ2-1; 8 bases agree with TRBD2. With V trimmed by 3 bases and J by 7 bases, 8 bases remained unmatched. The germline V gene encodes CDR1 GTSNPN and CDR2 SVGIG (reference sequence). CDR3 length: 14 amino acids. CDR3 bases: TGTGCCTGGAGATCCAGCGGGAGATTGAATGAGCAGTTCTTC. Translating it yields CAWRSSGRLNEQFF.

In its sample, this clonotype was seen many times. The rearrangement links TRBV2 to TRBJ2-1; 10 bases match TRBD2. CDR1 is SNHLY and CDR2 is FYNNEI in the germline V gene. J gave up 2 bases and V 8 bases, and 3 bases lay outside the gene matches. The CDR3 sequence is 14 residues long. In DNA, the CDR3 is TGTGCCAGCCTAGCGGGAGTAGCCTACAATGAGCAGTTCTTC. The encoded protein is CASLAGVAYNEQFF.

This clonotype showed up many times. The CDR3 reads CSVEQISYNEQFF. For the CDR3, the DNA is TGCAGCGTTGAACAGATCTCCTACAATGAGCAGTTCTTC. V and J are TRBV29-1 and TRBJ2-1, with unresolved D. This CDR3 is 13 amino acids long. Germline loops: CDR1 SQVTM, CDR2 ANQGSEA. V was pared by 2 bases and J by 0 bases, with 5 bases between.

Ten or more counts support this clonotype. The chain employs TRBV7-2 and TRBJ1-1, with 10 bases fitting TRBD1. The J segment lost 0 bases and the V segment lost 5 bases, leaving 9 bases of the junction unmatched. Germline V gene data show CDR1 as SGHTA and CDR2 as FQGNSA. This CDR3 has 17 residues. Here the CDR3 reads CASSRGTGAPMNTEAFF. The CDR3 DNA follows: TGTGCCAGCAGCAGAGGGACAGGGGCCCCCATGAACACTGAAGCTTTCTTT.

This clonotype has a count of ten or more. The chain uses TRBV20-1 and TRBJ2-5; possible D gene TRBD1, 5 bases. Trimming pared 5 bases from V and 5 bases from J, leaving 9 bases between. Germline CDR1 DFQATT, CDR2 SNEGSKA (reference sequence). The CDR3 is made up of 11 amino acids. CDR3 loop: CSAPKGETQYF. CDR3 sequence (DNA): TGCAGTGCTCCGAAGGGGGAGACCCAGTACTTC.

This clonotype was seen at least ten times. This rearrangement joins TRBV3-1 to TRBJ1-1; D call uncertain. Germline V gene data show CDR1 as LGHDT and CDR2 as YNNKEL (reference sequence). This CDR3 comprises 17 residues. The germline V and J ends were trimmed by 4 bases and 2 bases, with 20 bases remaining between them. The CDR3 DNA reads TGTGCCAGCAGCCCCCCCCAGAGTGCGGGCGGAAACACTGAAGCTTTCTTT. It specifies CASSPPQSAGGNTEAFF.

At least ten counts were recorded for this clonotype. V is TRBV7-3 and J is TRBJ2-5; D perhaps matches TRBD1 (5 bases). V was pared by 5 bases and J by 5 bases, with 30 bases between. The germline gives CDR1 SGHTA, CDR2 FQGTGA. The CDR3 contains 19 residues. For the CDR3, the DNA is TGTGCCAGCAGCCCTCTGGCTAGGTCTCTAAGGGGCGCAGGGGAGACCCAGTACTTC. Translating gives CASSPLARSLRGAGETQYF. The full variable domain, with the rest looked up from reference TRBV7-3 and TRBJ2-5, is GAGVSQTPSNKVTEKGKYVELRCDPISGHTALYWYRQSLGQGPEFLIYFQGTGAADDSGLPNDRFFAVRPEGSVSTLKIQRTERGDSAVYLCASSPLARSLRGAGETQYFGPGTRLLVL.

This clonotype ranks as medium-sized. The V call is TRBV28, the J call TRBJ1-6; D might be TRBD1 (5 bases). The CDR3 loop spans 15 amino acids. The germline V gene encodes CDR1 MDHEN and CDR2 SYDVKM. Trimming cost V 1 base and J 10 bases, with 14 bases left between them. CDR3 region: CASSLLRGTRSPLHF. Written as DNA, the CDR3 is TGTGCCAGCAGTTTATTAAGGGGTACGAGGTCACCCCTCCACTTT.

Ten or more counts support this clonotype. The chain combines TRBV4-2 with TRBJ2-1, with unresolved D. Deletions cut 0 bases from V and 0 bases from J, with 9 bases between. CDR3 length: 16 amino acids. The V gene's germline CDR1 is LGHNA and CDR2 YNFKEQ. The CDR3 sequence: CASSQDMKSSYNEQFF. CDR3 DNA: TGTGCCAGCAGCCAAGATATGAAGAGCTCCTACAATGAGCAGTTCTTC.

The chain carries TRBV12-3 or TRBV12-4 and TRBJ2-2; D tentatively fits TRBD1 or TRBD2 (5 bases each). The CDR3 sequence is 12 residues long. Trimming stripped 3 bases from V and 11 bases from J, with 10 bases between. Written as DNA, the CDR3 is TGTGCCAGCAGTTTCCCGAGGGGAGAGCTGTTTTTT. Translation: CASSFPRGELFF.

This clonotype is medium-sized by share. The chain recombines TRBV10-3 with TRBJ2-5; D is ambiguous. V lost 6 bases and J lost 0, with 5 bases in between. The CDR3 consists of 12 residues. Germline-derived CDR1 and CDR2 are ENHRY and SYGVKD. The CDR3, as DNA: TGTGCCATCAGCCGGGACCAAGAGACCCAGTACTTC. It translates to CAISRDQETQYF.

In its sample, this clonotype ranks as medium-sized. The chain recombines TRBV2 with TRBJ1-1; D gene uncertain. This CDR3 is built from 11 residues. Germline assignment: CDR1 SNHLY and CDR2 FYNNEI. The V and J ends lost 7 bases and 1 base respectively, with 4 bases between them. CDR3: CASIWNTEAFF. The CDR3 DNA reads TGTGCCAGCATCTGGAACACTGAAGCTTTCTTT.

This clonotype came up many times. The chain joins TRBV5-1 to TRBJ2-5, with D unclear. V was shortened by 4 bases and J by 5 bases, with 15 bases between the two germline ends. The CDR3 extends over 14 amino acids. Germline CDR1 SGHRS, CDR2 YFSETQ. CDR3 region: CASSRQTSRETQYF. Written as DNA, the CDR3 is TGCGCCAGCAGCAGGCAGACCAGTCGGGAGACCCAGTACTTC.